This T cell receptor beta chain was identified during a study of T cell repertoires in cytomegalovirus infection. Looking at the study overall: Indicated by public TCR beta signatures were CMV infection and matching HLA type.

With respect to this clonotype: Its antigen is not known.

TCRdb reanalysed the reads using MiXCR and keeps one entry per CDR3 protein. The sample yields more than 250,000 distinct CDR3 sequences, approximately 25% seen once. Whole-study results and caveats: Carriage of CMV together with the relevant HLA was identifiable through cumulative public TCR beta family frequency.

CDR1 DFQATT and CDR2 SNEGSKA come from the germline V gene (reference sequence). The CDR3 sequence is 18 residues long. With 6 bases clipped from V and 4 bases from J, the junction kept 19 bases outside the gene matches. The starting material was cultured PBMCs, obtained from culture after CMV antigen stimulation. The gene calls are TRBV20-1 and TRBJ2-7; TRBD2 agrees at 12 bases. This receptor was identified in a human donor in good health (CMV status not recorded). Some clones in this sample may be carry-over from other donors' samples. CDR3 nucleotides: TGCAGTGCCGTCGACAGGGGAGGACTAGCGGGGCCCTCGTACGAGCAGTACTTC. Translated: CSAVDRGGLAGPSYEQYF.